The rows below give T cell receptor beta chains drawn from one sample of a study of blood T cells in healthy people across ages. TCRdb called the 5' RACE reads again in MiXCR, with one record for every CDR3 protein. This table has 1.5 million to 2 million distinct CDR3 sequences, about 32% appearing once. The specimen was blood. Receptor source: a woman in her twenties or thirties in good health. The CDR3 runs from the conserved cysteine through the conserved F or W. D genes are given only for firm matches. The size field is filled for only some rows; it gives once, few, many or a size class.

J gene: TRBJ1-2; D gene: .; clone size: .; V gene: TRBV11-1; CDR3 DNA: TGTGCCAGCAGCCCAGACAAACTCTATGGCTACACCTTC; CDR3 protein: CASSPDKLYGYTF
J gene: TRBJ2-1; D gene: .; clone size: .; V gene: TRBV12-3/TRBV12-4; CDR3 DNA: TGTGCCAGCAGTTTGGTTGGACCACACAATGAGCAGTTCTTC; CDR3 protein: CASSLVGPHNEQFF
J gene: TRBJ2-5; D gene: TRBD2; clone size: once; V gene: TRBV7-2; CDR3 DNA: TGTGCCAGCAGCTTAGTTGTAGCGGGGGGGCCTGAGACCCAGTACTTC; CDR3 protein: CASSLVVAGGPETQYF
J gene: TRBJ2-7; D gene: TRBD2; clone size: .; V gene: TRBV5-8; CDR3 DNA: TGTGCCAGCAGCTTGCGACTAGCGGGGCGGTACGAGCAGTACTTC; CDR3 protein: CASSLRLAGRYEQYF
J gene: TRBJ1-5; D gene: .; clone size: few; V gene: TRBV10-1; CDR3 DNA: TGCGCCATCAGGAAACCGGGACGACCGATGGGCAATCAGCCCCAGCATTTT; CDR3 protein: CAIRKPGRPMGNQPQHF
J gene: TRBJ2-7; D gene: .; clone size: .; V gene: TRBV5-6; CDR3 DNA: TGTGCCAGCAGCGTTCTGGGACATAGCTCCTACGAGCAGTACTTC; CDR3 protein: CASSVLGHSSYEQYF
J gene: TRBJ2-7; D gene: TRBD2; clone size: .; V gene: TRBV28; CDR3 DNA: TGTGCCAGCAGTGCGACTAGCGGGCTTGTTGAGCAGTACTTC; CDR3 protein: CASSATSGLVEQYF
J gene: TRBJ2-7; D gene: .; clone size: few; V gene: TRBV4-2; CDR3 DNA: TGTGCCAGCAGTGTGTCTGGTACGGCTCGGTACGAGCAGTACTTC; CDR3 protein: CASSVSGTARYEQYF
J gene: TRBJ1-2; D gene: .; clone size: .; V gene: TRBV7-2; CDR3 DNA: TGTGCCAGCAGCTTAGCGCTAGCCGGTAACTATGGCTACACCTTC; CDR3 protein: CASSLALAGNYGYTF
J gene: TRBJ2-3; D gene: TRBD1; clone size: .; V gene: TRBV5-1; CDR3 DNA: TGCGCCAGCAGCTTGCCCAGGACAGGGGGAAGCACGGATACGCAGTATTTT; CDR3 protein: CASSLPRTGGSTDTQYF
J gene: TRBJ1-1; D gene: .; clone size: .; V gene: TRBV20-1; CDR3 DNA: TGCAGTGCTAGAGAACCGTCGGGATCGAACACTGAAGCTTTCTTT; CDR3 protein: CSAREPSGSNTEAFF
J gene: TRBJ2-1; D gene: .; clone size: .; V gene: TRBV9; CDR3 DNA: TGTGCCAGCAGCGCATCCTCGACTCGAGACAATGAGCAGTTCTTC; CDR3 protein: CASSASSTRDNEQFF
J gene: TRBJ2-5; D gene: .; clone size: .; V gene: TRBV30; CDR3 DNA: TGTGCCTGGAGTGAGGCCCGGGGGACCCAGTACTTC; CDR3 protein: CAWSEARGTQYF
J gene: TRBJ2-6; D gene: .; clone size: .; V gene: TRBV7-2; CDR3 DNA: TGTGCCAGCAGCTTATATGGGGTTGGGGCCAACGTCCTGACTTTC; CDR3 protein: CASSLYGVGANVLTF
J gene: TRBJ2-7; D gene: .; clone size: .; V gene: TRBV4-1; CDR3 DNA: TGCGCCAGCAGCCAAGGGCTACTTGGGGCCGAGCAGTACTTC; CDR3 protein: CASSQGLLGAEQYF
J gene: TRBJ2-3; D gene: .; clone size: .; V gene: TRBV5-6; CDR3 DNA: TGTGCCAGCAGCTTGTTGTTTCAGGGAGGAGGGAAAACAGATACGCAGTATTTT; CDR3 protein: CASSLLFQGGGKTDTQYF
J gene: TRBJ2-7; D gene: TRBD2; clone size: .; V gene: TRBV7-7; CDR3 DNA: TGTGCCAGCAGCTTAGACGGGGGGGGCTCCTACAATGAGCAGTACTTC; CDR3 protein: CASSLDGGGSYNEQYF
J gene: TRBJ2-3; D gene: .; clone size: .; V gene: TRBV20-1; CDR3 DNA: TGCAGTGCAGAAAGGGTAGGAGATGCGCAGTATTTT; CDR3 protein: CSAERVGDAQYF
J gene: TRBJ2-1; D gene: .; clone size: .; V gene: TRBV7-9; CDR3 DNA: TGTGCCAGCAGCGGCACTAGGTCGGATGAGCAGTTCTTC; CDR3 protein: CASSGTRSDEQFF
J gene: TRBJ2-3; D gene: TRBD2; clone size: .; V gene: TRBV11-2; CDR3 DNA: TGTGCCAGCGGGACTAGTAGCGGGGGGGCTACAGATACGCAGTATTTT; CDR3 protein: CASGTSSGGATDTQYF
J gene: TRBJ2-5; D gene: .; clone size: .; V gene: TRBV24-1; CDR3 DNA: TGTGCCACCAGTGATAAAGACCCGGGGGCCCAGTACTTC; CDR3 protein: CATSDKDPGAQYF
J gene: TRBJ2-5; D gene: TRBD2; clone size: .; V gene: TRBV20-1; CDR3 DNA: TGCAGTGCTAGTAACCCAGCGGGAGGGAGGGCAGAGACCCAGTACTTC; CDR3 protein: CSASNPAGGRAETQYF
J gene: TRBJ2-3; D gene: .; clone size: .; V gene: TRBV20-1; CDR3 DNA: TGCAGTGCTCTAGCTGGAGTTGGAGATACGCAGTATTTT; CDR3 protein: CSALAGVGDTQYF
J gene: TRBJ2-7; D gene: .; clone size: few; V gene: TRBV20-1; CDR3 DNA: TGCAGTGCCCCTAGCGATCATACCTACGAGCAGTACTTC; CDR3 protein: CSAPSDHTYEQYF
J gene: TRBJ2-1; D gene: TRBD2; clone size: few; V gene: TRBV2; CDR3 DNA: TGTGCCAGCAGTGGGGGACTAGGGAGTTTCGGTGAGCAGTTCTTC; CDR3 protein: CASSGGLGSFGEQFF
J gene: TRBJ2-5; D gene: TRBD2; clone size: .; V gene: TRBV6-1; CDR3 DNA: TGTGCCAGCAGTGAACCAGAGACTAGCGGATTCCTCGAGACCCAGTACTTC; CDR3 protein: CASSEPETSGFLETQYF
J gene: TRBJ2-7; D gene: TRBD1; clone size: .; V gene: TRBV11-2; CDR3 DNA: TGTGCCAGCAGCACATCGACAGGGGGCTACGAGCAGTACTTC; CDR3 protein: CASSTSTGGYEQYF
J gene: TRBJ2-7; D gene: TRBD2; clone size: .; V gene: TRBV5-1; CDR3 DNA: TGCGCCAGCAGCTTCACCCCAGCGGGGAGTTCCTACGAGCAGTACTTC; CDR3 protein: CASSFTPAGSSYEQYF
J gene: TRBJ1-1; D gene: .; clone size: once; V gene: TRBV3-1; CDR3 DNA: TGTGCCAGCAGCCCCTCCCAAGTATCGGGGAACACTGAAGCTTTCTTT; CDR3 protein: CASSPSQVSGNTEAFF
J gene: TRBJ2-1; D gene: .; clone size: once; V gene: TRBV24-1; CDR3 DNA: TGTGCCAGTGAGGGCAGGGGCGCGTACAATGAGCAGTTCTTC; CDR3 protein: CASEGRGAYNEQFF
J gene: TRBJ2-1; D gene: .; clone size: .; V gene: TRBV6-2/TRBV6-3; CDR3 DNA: TGTGCCAGCAGTTCAATAACCAGGGAGACAAGCTACAATGAGCAGTTCTTC; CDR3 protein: CASSSITRETSYNEQFF
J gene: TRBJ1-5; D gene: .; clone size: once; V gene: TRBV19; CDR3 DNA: TGTGCCAGTAGTACCGCCGTGGTCTATAGCAATCAGCCCCAGCATTTT; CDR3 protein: CASSTAVVYSNQPQHF
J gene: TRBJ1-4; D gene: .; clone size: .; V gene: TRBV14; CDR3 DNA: TGTGCCAGCAGCCCAGGCGGGACATTAAATGAAAAACTGTTTTTT; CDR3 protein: CASSPGGTLNEKLFF
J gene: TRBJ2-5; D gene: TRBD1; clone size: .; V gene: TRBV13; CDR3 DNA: TGTGCCAGCAGCTTAAGGGGACAGGGGGATAGAACCCAGTACTTC; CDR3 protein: CASSLRGQGDRTQYF
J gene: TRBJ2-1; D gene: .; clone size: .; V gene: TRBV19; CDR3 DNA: TGTGCCAGTAGTCCGGGACCCCCTACCGGGTACAATGAGCAGTTCTTC; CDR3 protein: CASSPGPPTGYNEQFF
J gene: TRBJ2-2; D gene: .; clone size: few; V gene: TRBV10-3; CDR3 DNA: TGTGCCACCCTTGCAACGAACACCGGGGAGCTGTTTTTT; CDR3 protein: CATLATNTGELFF
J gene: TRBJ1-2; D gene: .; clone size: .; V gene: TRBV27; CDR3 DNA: TGTGCCAGCCGATTGACGGAGAGCTTCGAGGATGGCTACACCTTC; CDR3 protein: CASRLTESFEDGYTF
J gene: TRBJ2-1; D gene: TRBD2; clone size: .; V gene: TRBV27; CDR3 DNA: TGTGCCAGCAGTTTGGCTAGCGGGGTGGGTGAGCAGTTCTTC; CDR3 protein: CASSLASGVGEQFF
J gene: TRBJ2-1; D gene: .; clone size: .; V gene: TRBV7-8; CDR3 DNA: TGTGCCAGCAGCCTAAACAGGGTGCATGAGCAGTTCTTC; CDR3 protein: CASSLNRVHEQFF
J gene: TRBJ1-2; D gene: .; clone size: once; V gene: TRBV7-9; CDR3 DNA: TGTGACAGCAGCTTAGAGGTGGGCTGGGACTATGGCTACACCTTC; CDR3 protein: CDSSLEVGWDYGYTF
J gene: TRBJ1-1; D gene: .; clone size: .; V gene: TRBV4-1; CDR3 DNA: TGCGCCAGCAGCCAAGAACGGGATAACGCTGAAGCTTTCTTT; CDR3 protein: CASSQERDNAEAFF
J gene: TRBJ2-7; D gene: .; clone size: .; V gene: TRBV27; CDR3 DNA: TGTGCCAGCAGTTTCGGGCCTTTTTCCTACGAGCAGTACTTC; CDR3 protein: CASSFGPFSYEQYF
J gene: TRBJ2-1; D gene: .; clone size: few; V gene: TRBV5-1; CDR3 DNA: TGCGCCAGCAGCCCCGGGGCCGACTACAATGAGCAGTTCTTC; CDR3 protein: CASSPGADYNEQFF
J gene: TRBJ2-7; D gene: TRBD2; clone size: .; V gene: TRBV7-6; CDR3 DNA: TGTGCCTGCAGCCAAACTAGCGGGGGCTACGAGCAGTACTTC; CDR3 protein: CACSQTSGGYEQYF
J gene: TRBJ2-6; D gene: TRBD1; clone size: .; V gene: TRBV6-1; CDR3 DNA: TGTGCCAGCAGCGCACAACAGGGGCTGGCTGGGACCAACGTCCTGACTTTC; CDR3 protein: CASSAQQGLAGTNVLTF
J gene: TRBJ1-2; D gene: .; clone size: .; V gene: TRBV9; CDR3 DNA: TGTGCCAGCAGCGTAGTGCCGCTAGTTGGCTACACCTTC; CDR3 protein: CASSVVPLVGYTF
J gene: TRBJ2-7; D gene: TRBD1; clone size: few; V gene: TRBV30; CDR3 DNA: TGTGCCTGGAGGGGGGACAGTATCTACGAGCAGTACTTC; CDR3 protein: CAWRGDSIYEQYF
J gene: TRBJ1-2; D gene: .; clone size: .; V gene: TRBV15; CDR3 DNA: TGTGCCACCAGCAGGGACGGGGGCTACACCTTC; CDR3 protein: CATSRDGGYTF
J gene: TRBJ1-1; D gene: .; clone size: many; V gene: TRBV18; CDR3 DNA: TGTGCCAGCTCACCTACGTCCCTCACTGAAGCTTTCTTT; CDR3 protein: CASSPTSLTEAFF
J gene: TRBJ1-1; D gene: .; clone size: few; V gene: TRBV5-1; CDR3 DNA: TGCGCCAGCAGCTTGGGGACAGATCGGGACACTGAAGCTTTCTTT; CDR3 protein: CASSLGTDRDTEAFF
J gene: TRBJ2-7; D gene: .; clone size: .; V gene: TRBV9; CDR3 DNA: TGTGCCAGCAGCGTATCCACCTCCTACGAGCAGTACTTC; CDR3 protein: CASSVSTSYEQYF
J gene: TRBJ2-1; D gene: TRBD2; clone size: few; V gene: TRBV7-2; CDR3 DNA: TGTGCCAGCAGCTTAGCTGTAGCGGGAGGTATCTTCGATGAGCAGTTCTTC; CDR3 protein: CASSLAVAGGIFDEQFF
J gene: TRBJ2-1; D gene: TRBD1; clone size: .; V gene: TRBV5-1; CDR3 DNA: TGCGCCAGCAGCCCGGGACAGGGGGCGAATGTAGGCAATGAGCAGTTCTTC; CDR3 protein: CASSPGQGANVGNEQFF
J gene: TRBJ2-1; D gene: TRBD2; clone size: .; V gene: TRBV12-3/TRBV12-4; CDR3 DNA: TGTGCCAGCAGTATTAGCGGGGGGGCCATCGGCAATGAGCAGTTCTTC; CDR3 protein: CASSISGGAIGNEQFF